What follows are 19 T cell receptor beta chains derived from one specimen sequenced in a study of T cell repertoires in cytomegalovirus infection. These TCRs are of unknown antigen specificity. A single record per CDR3 protein comes from TCRdb applying MiXCR to the reads. The profile shows 750,000 to 900,000 distinct CDR3 sequences, under 35% of them singletons. This specimen consisted of cultured CD8+ T cells from PBMCs, obtained from culture after CMV antigen stimulation. These receptors were obtained from a human donor in good health (CMV status not recorded). Some clones in this sample may be carry-over from other donors' samples.

This clonotype was seen a handful of times. The V gene is TRBV5-1, the J gene TRBJ2-1; 8 positions agree with TRBD1. Germline CDR1 SGHRS, CDR2 YFSETQ. The CDR3 spans 17 residues. The V and J ends lost 1 base and 6 bases, in that order; junction bases with no gene match: 12. The CDR3 bases are TGCGCCAGCAGCTTGCAACAGGGGGACGCGCTACGCAATGAGCAGTTCTTC. It translates to CASSLQQGDALRNEQFF.

The chain combines TRBV3-1 with TRBJ2-5; 7 bases are a match to TRBD1. This CDR3 is built from 14 residues. V shed 6 bases and J 3 bases; nucleotides not matched to a gene: 7. Germline V gene sequence: CDR1 LGHDT, CDR2 YNNKEL (reference sequence). The CDR3: CASRYRDREETQYF. CDR3 nucleotides: TGTGCCAGCAGGTACCGGGACAGAGAAGAGACCCAGTACTTC.

This clonotype was counted a single time. This chain joins TRBV15 and TRBJ2-1; 12 bases agree with TRBD2. V shed 1 base and J 4 bases; nucleotides not matched to a gene: 2. Germline values: CDR1 LNHNV, CDR2 YYDKDF (reference sequence). The CDR3 is made up of 16 amino acids. The CDR3 DNA is TGTGCCACCAGCAGAGGGACTAGCGGGGTATACAATGAGCAGTTCTTC. Protein sequence: CATSRGTSGVYNEQFF.

In the case of this clonotype: A much larger clone is a single base away; this may be a read error. The chain carries TRBV7-9 and TRBJ1-4, with TRBD1 as a possible D gene (5 bases). This CDR3 has 14 residues. Germline V lookup: CDR1 SEHNR, CDR2 FQNEAQ (reference sequence). V gave up 3 bases and J gave up 8 bases, with 13 bases separating them. The CDR3 sequence: CASSFSPGLEKLFF. The CDR3 nucleotides are TGTGCCAGCAGCTTCTCACCAGGGCTCGAAAAACTGTTTTTT.

Note on this clonotype: This sequence may be a read error, since a much larger clone differs from it by one base. The genes are TRBV7-6 and TRBJ2-5, with 10 nucleotides matching TRBD2. Per the germline V gene, CDR1 is SGHVS and CDR2 is FNYEAQ. Trimming took 6 bases from V and 2 from J; bases not matched to a gene: 12. CDR3 size: 17 residues. As DNA, the CDR3 is TGTGCCAGCAGTTGGGGGACTAGCGAGGCTGGGCAAGAGACCCAGTACTTC. It is translated as CASSWGTSEAGQETQYF.

This clonotype has a handful of counts. This chain joins TRBV14 and TRBJ1-2; no clear D. Germline-derived CDR1 and CDR2 are SGHDN and FVKESK. CDR3 length: 18 amino acids. The V gene lost 4 bases and the J gene lost 4 bases, with 25 bases spanning the gap. The CDR3 nucleotides read TGTGCCAGCAGCCCCTCGGCGGCCAGGAGGTTTCTAGGCTATGGCTACACCTTC. Translating gives CASSPSAARRFLGYGYTF. The whole variable domain, filled in from reference TRBV14 and TRBJ1-2, reads EAGVTQFPSHSVIEKGQTVTLRCDPISGHDNLYWYRRVMGKEIKFLLHFVKESKQDESGMPNNRFLAERTGGTYSTLKVQPAELEDSGVYFCASSPSAARRFLGYGYTFGSGTRLTVV.

The table lists this clonotype with many counts. V gene TRBV6-1 combines with J gene TRBJ1-5; 9 bases fit TRBD1. With V trimmed by 3 bases and J by 3 bases, 21 bases remained unmatched. This CDR3 has 21 amino acids. The V gene's germline CDR1 is MNHNS and CDR2 SASEGT. The DNA for the CDR3 is TGTGCCAGCAGTGATTCCCTTTTTATCCGGGACAGGGATCTGTACAATCAGCCCCAGCATTTT. This codes for CASSDSLFIRDRDLYNQPQHF.

This clonotype was recorded at least ten times. The V gene is TRBV7-9, the J gene TRBJ1-2; D remains unclear. The V gene's germline CDR1 is SEHNR and CDR2 FQNEAQ (reference sequence). Trimming stripped 5 bases from V and 1 base from J, with 8 bases between. This CDR3 contains 13 residues. The CDR3: CASSPDGNYGYTF. The CDR3 region has the DNA TGTGCCAGCAGCCCGGACGGTAACTATGGCTACACCTTC.

The chain recombines TRBV12-3 or TRBV12-4 with TRBJ2-7; D unclear. The CDR3 contains 13 residues. Trimming stripped 3 bases from V and 0 bases from J, with 6 bases between. CDR3 residues: CASSLQASYEQYF. As DNA, the CDR3 is TGTGCCAGCAGTTTGCAGGCCTCCTACGAGCAGTACTTC.

V gene TRBV14 combines with J gene TRBJ2-7; either TRBD1 or TRBD2 may fit D (5 bases each). The germline V gene has CDR1 SGHDN and CDR2 FVKESK. V was clipped by 1 base and J by 5 bases, with 12 bases between them. CDR3 length: 14 amino acids. DNA for the CDR3: TGTGCCAGCAGCCAAGCTGGCAGGGACCACGAGCAGTACGTC. Its protein product is CASSQAGRDHEQYV.

This chain links TRBV10-3 with TRBJ2-7; weak D call: TRBD1 (5 bases). The V and J ends lost 6 bases and 7 bases respectively, with 10 bases between them. This CDR3 spans 11 amino acids. CDR1 is ENHRY and CDR2 is SYGVKD in the germline V gene. CDR3 DNA sequence: TGTGCCATCAGGCAGGGTCCGGAGCAGTACTTC. Protein: CAIRQGPEQYF.

The sample holds a few counts of this clonotype. The chain carries TRBV4-1 and TRBJ2-2, with 9 nucleotides matching TRBD2. The germline V gene encodes CDR1 MGHRA and CDR2 YSYEKL. V dropped 3 bases and J dropped 5; count of bases not matched to a gene: 7. The CDR3 length is 16 residues. The CDR3 region has the DNA TGCGCCAGCAGCCAGCTCCTAGCGGGGTTAACCGGGGAGCTGTTTTTT. Encoded protein: CASSQLLAGLTGELFF.

This clonotype was seen a handful of times. The CDR3, as DNA: TGTGCCAGCAGCTTAGAAAGGGGGCTTACCGGGGAGCTGTTTTTT. Translating it yields CASSLERGLTGELFF. The V and J genes are TRBV7-2 and TRBJ2-2, with 7 bases identical to TRBD1. The CDR3 totals 15 residues. V lost 1 base to trimming and J lost 5 bases; unmatched junction nucleotides: 4. Germline loops: CDR1 SGHTA, CDR2 FQGNSA. Filled out from reference TRBV7-2 and TRBJ2-2, the complete variable domain reads GAGVSQSPSNKVTEKGKDVELRCDPISGHTALYWYRQSLGQGLEFLIYFQGNSAPDKSGLPSDRFSAERTGGSVSTLTIQRTQQEDSAVYLCASSLERGLTGELFFGEGSRLTVL.

This clonotype was seen once. The gene calls are TRBV25-1 and TRBJ1-1; 7 bases map to TRBD1. The J segment lost 4 bases and the V segment lost 5 bases, leaving 13 bases of the junction unmatched. The V gene's germline CDR1 is MGHDK and CDR2 SYGVNS. This CDR3 comprises 16 residues. The CDR3: CASSLSGTATVTEAFF. The DNA for the CDR3 is TGTGCCAGCAGTTTGTCCGGGACAGCTACCGTCACTGAAGCTTTCTTT.

The chain couples TRBV19 to TRBJ1-1, with unresolved D. The V gene's germline CDR1 is LNHDA and CDR2 SQIVND (reference sequence). The CDR3 covers 13 residues. V dropped 5 bases and J dropped 0 bases, with 7 bases sitting between them. The CDR3: CASSGYLNTEAFF. DNA for the CDR3: TGTGCCAGTAGTGGGTACCTGAACACTGAAGCTTTCTTT. The full variable domain, in which reference TRBV19 and TRBJ1-1 provide the parts outside the CDR3, is DGGITQSPKYLFRKEGQNVTLSCEQNLNHDAMYWYRQDPGQGLRLIYYSQIVNDFQKGDIAEGYSVSREKKESFPLTVTSAQKNPTAFYLCASSGYLNTEAFFGQGTRLTVV.

This clonotype was counted only a few times. The rearrangement joins TRBV6-1 to TRBJ1-5; D not resolved. Deletions cut 8 bases from V and 2 bases from J, with 13 bases between. Germline assignment: CDR1 MNHNS and CDR2 SASEGT. This CDR3 comprises 14 residues. Here the CDR3 reads CASFAPGGNQPQHF. The CDR3, as DNA: TGTGCCAGCTTCGCCCCCGGGGGCAATCAGCCCCAGCATTTT.

This chain uses TRBV6-5 with TRBJ1-4; 8 bases fit TRBD1. Trimming removed 2 bases from V and 3 bases from J; junction bases left unmatched: 2. The CDR3 consists of 15 residues. Germline V CDR1 and CDR2: MNHEY, SVGAGI. Here the CDR3 DNA reads TGTGCCAGCAGTTACCAGGGGGCGGCTAATGAAAAACTGTTTTTT. Residues: CASSYQGAANEKLFF.

The chain has TRBV28 and TRBJ2-3, with D perhaps given as TRBD1 or TRBD2 (6 bases each). Trimming pared 10 bases from V and 4 bases from J, leaving 12 bases between. The CDR3 runs to 12 residues. Per germline, CDR1 MDHEN and CDR2 SYDVKM. This CDR3 is CATLEGADTQYF. Written as DNA, the CDR3 is TGTGCCACACTGGAGGGGGCAGATACGCAGTATTTT.

This clonotype was detected a few times. DNA for the CDR3: TGCGCCAGCAGCCCTGGACAGCCTGCTAACTATGGCTACACCTTC. As protein: CASSPGQPANYGYTF. The rearrangement links TRBV5-1 to TRBJ1-2; D might be TRBD1 (6 bases). CDR1 is SGHRS and CDR2 is YFSETQ in the germline V gene. Trimming stripped 4 bases from V and 0 bases from J, with 13 bases between. This CDR3 has 15 residues.